Given below is one T cell receptor beta chain in context. Its antigen is not yet known. Base qualities are missing; no much larger clone stands one base away. Healthy HIV-negative adults with no recently reported acute infections or vaccinations were included as donors. Only Caucasian adults living in Nashville, Tennessee, USA were represented among the donors. CD4+ T cells were enriched by magnetic negative selection, after which naive cells were positively selected on CD45RA and the negative fraction was taken as the memory subset. Blood was obtained by leukapheresis, after which PBMCs were separated by Ficoll-Histopaque density gradient centrifugation and cryopreserved in liquid nitrogen vapor phase. Purity and quantity of every magnetically sorted T cell population were checked by analytical flow cytometry. Genomic DNA was isolated from every sorted fraction and measured by UV absorbance on a Nanodrop 2000c.

Using the deep immunoSEQ assay, multiplex PCR amplified TCR CDR3 regions from genomic DNA. Extracted genomic DNA from each cell subset was spread evenly across all wells of several immunoSEQ 96-well plates, with each plate serving as a replicate. For sorted subsets, 200 ng of genomic DNA, equivalent to 25,000 to 35,000 T cell genomes, went into each replicate PCR. Purified libraries were quantified with a Qubit 3.0 fluorometer, sized on a Bioanalyzer 2100, and re-quantified with the KAPA Library Quantification kit. Every immunoSEQ 96-well plate was sequenced on a separate single-read 150-cycle Illumina NextSeq 550 flow cell. Turning to the authors' computational methods: The immunoSEQ output contained only junctional sequences without quality scores, so filtering could not match that applied to full-length reads. Sequences were annotated with PyIR, a Python wrapper for IgBLAST v1.9, using IMGT germline references to assign V/J genes and CDR3. Reads were removed for weak V/J assignments (E-value above 1e-6), missing CDR3, stop codons, out-of-frame junctions, or ambiguous translated residues. V3J clonotypes were defined as sequences sharing an identical inferred V gene, J gene, and CDR3 amino acid sequence. The percentage overlap between two repertoires was calculated by dividing the number of shared unique clonotypes by the size of the smaller repertoire. Repertoire richness was assessed with RTK rarefaction, the Chao1 estimator, and Recon v2.1 estimates of unobserved clonotypes. Generation probabilities were computed with OLGA for all TCRbeta clonotypes obtained by the gDNA method from several donors. This immuneACCESS table, as held by TCRdb, lists in-frame sequences with V and J called but not all clones. Of the missing ones, under half trace to an unresolved V gene in checked studies; the others have no known cause. That table is the source of V, J and clone size, and D and trimming were worked out from the DNA. This sample has 1.6 million or so clones in its table, and less than 99% of those were observed once. The ten biggest clones cover around 0.33% of the sample.

Counted from cysteine to phenylalanine, this CDR3 has 12 amino acids. The only DNA kept is the CDR3, 36 bases in frame from the first base. CDR1 and CDR2 are drawn from the germline V gene: SGHDN, FVKESK. V loses 6 bases, J loses 5 bases, and the germline ends lie 9 bases apart. The data derive from a study of shared clonotypes between healthy human individuals (dated by TCRdb to about 2020). Broadly, across the study: Two women and three men aged 18 to 49 years were included in the cohort. Per donor, leukapheresis produced somewhere between about 0.85 and 8.9 billion PBMCs. Different laboratories and diverse techniques were used to prepare libraries and sequence TCR repertoires, to increase sequencing depth and limit assay-specific biases. To estimate repertoire size and how much clonotypes are shared between individuals, the study performed deep sequencing of blood TCR repertoires from roughly five healthy adults. For each donor, CD4 naive and CD4 memory were each run on three plates, CD8 naive on two plates, and CD8 memory on one plate.

Points the paper makes about the study in general: Higher generation probabilities were observed for clonotypes shared by all four sorted-subset donors than for non-shared clonotypes. Sampling was restricted to blood, and TCR repertoires in tissues likely differ from the TCR repertoires found in blood. Because the study included a small number of donors, the genetic and exposure-history diversity represented was limited. Pairwise subsampling led to the expectation that sequencing depth would affect the degree of clonotype sharing among donors. Even with the large sequencing depth, rarefaction of the sorted-subset datasets indicated that sequencing was incomplete. Naive subsets generally had larger estimated clonotype richness than memory subsets. When a handful of donors were compared, the shared fraction of clonotypes was roughly 5% for naive CD4, more than 3% for naive CD8, roughly 2.5% for memory CD4, and 0.35% to 0.5% for memory CD8.

The sequencing input was naive CD4+ T cells sorted from blood. This specimen's cell subset or site label, interpreted: CD45RA+ positively selected. This chain is built from TRBV14 and TRBJ2-3; 6 matching bases give a weak D call of TRBD1. This receptor was taken from a man between 25 and 39 years old in good health. This receptor has the CDR3 CASSLRGDTQYF. At the DNA level, the sequence is TGTGCCAGCAGTCTCAGGGGAGATACGCAGTATTTT.